Shown below are 4 T cell receptor beta chains from a single sample sequenced in a study of T cells in Graves' hyperthyroidism and ophthalmopathy. The TCR beta CDR3 regions underwent amplification using RNA transcripts as the source. Researchers ran a first-round RT-PCR on the TCR CDR3 using the HTBI primer set. MiXCR was run by TCRdb on the multiplex PCR reads, yielding one entry per CDR3 protein. The repertoire holds around 560,000 distinct CDR3 sequences, with roughly a sixth as singletons. The sequencing input was blood. Receptor source: a woman under 30 with Graves' hyperthyroidism.

This clonotype has at least ten counts. V gene TRBV5-1 combines with J gene TRBJ1-1, with 10 bases matching TRBD1. CDR1 SGHRS and CDR2 YFSETQ come from the germline V gene. The CDR3 totals 15 residues. V lost 3 bases and J lost 0; bases outside the gene matches: 2. The CDR3 region is CASSYGQGVNTEAFF. The CDR3 DNA follows: TGCGCCAGCAGCTACGGACAGGGGGTGAACACTGAAGCTTTCTTT.

This chain's CDR3 is CASSDGLLKWQYF. Written as DNA, the CDR3 is TGTGCCAGCAGCGATGGCCTCCTTAAATGGCAGTACTTC. V usage is TRBV14 and J usage is TRBJ2-7; D not resolved. In germline, CDR1 is SGHDN, CDR2 FVKESK. With 5 bases removed from V and 9 bases from J, the gap between germline ends came to 17 bases. This CDR3 has 13 residues.

This clonotype was counted only a few times. This chain links TRBV7-8 with TRBJ2-1, with D perhaps given as TRBD1 or TRBD2 (5 bases each). The CDR3 extends over 17 amino acids. From germline, CDR1 is SGHVS and CDR2 FQNEAQ. V dropped 2 bases and J dropped 1 base, with 15 bases sitting between them. The CDR3 DNA reads as TGTGCCAGCAGCTTATTCCATCAGAGGGGTTCCTACAATGAGCAGTTCTTC. Translated: CASSLFHQRGSYNEQFF.

This clonotype showed up just a few times. A much larger clone differs from this one at a single base, so this may be a read error. This chain joins TRBV20-1 and TRBJ2-5, with D possibly matching TRBD2 (5 bases). In germline, CDR1 is DFQATT, CDR2 SNEGSKA (reference sequence). V dropped 0 bases and J dropped 5 bases, with 22 bases sitting between them. The CDR3 extends over 17 amino acids. This CDR3 is CSARDGVRLALSETQYF. The CDR3, as DNA: TGCAGTGCTAGAGATGGAGTCCGCCTAGCTCTTTCGGAGACCCAGTACTTC.